The 12 T cell receptor beta chains below all came from one sample that was sequenced in a study of blood T cell repertoires in COVID-19. Sequencing was performed with immunoSEQ multiplex PCR; in TCRdb, only in-frame clones are kept and a portion is missing. The sample carries fewer than 300,000 clones, 80% to 90% recorded once. Material for sequencing was peripheral blood. The receptors derive from a woman aged 30 to 39 with COVID-19, enrolled during active disease.

The chain uses TRBV7-8 and TRBJ2-3; maybe TRBD1 (6 bases). The V gene lost 1 base and the J gene lost 0 bases, with 11 bases spanning the gap. Germline V gives CDR1 SGHVS, CDR2 FQNEAQ. This CDR3 contains 16 residues. The CDR3 DNA is TGTGCCAGCAGCTTAGTGTCAGGGGAGAGCACAGATACGCAGTATTTT. Its protein product is CASSLVSGESTDTQYF.

The rearrangement links TRBV5-4 to TRBJ2-1, with 9 bases matching TRBD2. The CDR3 is made up of 16 amino acids. Trimming cost V 0 bases and J 5 bases; bases outside gene matches: 6. Germline V CDR1 and CDR2: SGHNT, YYREEE (reference sequence). CDR3 nucleotide sequence: TGTGCCAGCAGCTTGGCTGGCCTAGCGGGGAACAATGAGCAGTTCTTC. It is translated as CASSLAGLAGNNEQFF.

The chain couples TRBV5-4 to TRBJ2-7; 9 bases fit TRBD1. CDR3 size: 15 residues. CDR1 SGHNT and CDR2 YYREEE come from the germline V gene (reference sequence). Trimming took 3 bases from V and 5 from J; bases not matched to a gene: 9. CDR3: CASSSLGTGINEQYF. CDR3 DNA: TGTGCCAGCAGCTCTCTGGGGACAGGGATCAACGAGCAGTACTTC.

The J gene is TRBJ2-2, the V gene TRBV5-6, with a tentative D call TRBD2 (6 bases). V was shortened by 4 bases and J by 6 bases, with 10 bases between the two germline ends. The V gene's germline CDR1 is SGHDT and CDR2 YYEEEE. There are 13 residues in the CDR3. CDR3 sequence reads: CASSLPGAGELFF. For the CDR3, the DNA is TGTGCCAGCAGCCTCCCGGGGGCCGGGGAGCTGTTTTTT.

CDR3 amino acids: CASSQGGGGWSETQYF. The CDR3 DNA reads TGCGCCAGCAGCCAAGGCGGGGGGGGGTGGTCGGAGACCCAGTACTTC. The rearrangement joins TRBV4-1 to TRBJ2-5; 9 positions match TRBD2. CDR1 is MGHRA and CDR2 is YSYEKL in the germline V gene. The CDR3 is made up of 16 amino acids. Losses at the gene ends were 1 base for V and 5 bases for J; bases not matched to a gene: 8.

V gene TRBV2 combines with J gene TRBJ1-2, with D unresolved. Trimming took off 6 bases at V and 0 bases at J, with 14 bases between the two ends. Germline CDR1 reads SNHLY; CDR2 reads FYNNEI. The CDR3 has 15 residues. The chain's CDR3 is CASRERVVANYGYTF. CDR3 nucleotide sequence: TGTGCCAGCAGAGAGCGAGTCGTGGCTAACTATGGCTACACCTTC.

The rearrangement uses TRBV5-6 and TRBJ2-5; 7 bases agree with TRBD2. The germline CDR1 and CDR2 sequences are SGHDT and YYEEEE. Unmatched junction bases numbered 7, after V lost 0 bases and J lost 5 bases. CDR3 length: 15 amino acids. CDR3 in DNA: TGTGCCAGCAGCTTGGTCATTAAGGGAGGGGAGACCCAGTACTTC. Translated: CASSLVIKGGETQYF.

Here the CDR3 reads CANAGIRDTIYF. The CDR3 DNA follows: TGTGCCAACGCAGGGATAAGGGACACCATATATTTT. The genes are TRBV7-9 and TRBJ1-3, with a weak D call TRBD1 (5 bases). Per the germline V gene, CDR1 is SEHNR and CDR2 is FQNEAQ (reference sequence). Deletions cut 10 bases from V and 8 bases from J, with 15 bases between. This CDR3 spans 12 amino acids.

The chain recombines TRBV21-1 with TRBJ2-3; TRBD2 reflects the table's D call only, with no check against the DNA. TRBV21-1 is a recognized pseudogene. This CDR3 region has 16 residues. CDR3 residues: CASSKVLAGPPATQYF. CDR3 coding DNA: TGTGCCAGCAGCAAAGTTCTAGCGGGGCCCCCCGCCACGCAGTATTTT.

V gene TRBV24-1 combines with J gene TRBJ2-5, with TRBD1 as a possible D gene (6 bases). Looked up from germline, CDR1 is KGHDR and CDR2 is SFDVKD. Between the trimmed V and J ends, which lost 4 bases and 2 bases, there was a span of 10 bases. The CDR3 is 14 amino acids. The CDR3 sequence is CATSENGQQETQYF. For the CDR3, the DNA is TGTGCCACCAGTGAAAACGGACAGCAAGAGACCCAGTACTTC.

This clone was recorded only once. The V call is TRBV19, the J call TRBJ2-2; 12 nucleotides agree with TRBD2. The CDR3 is made up of 17 amino acids. After removal of 3 bases from V and 8 bases from J, the junction contained 10 bases not matched to a gene. Germline V gene lookup returns CDR1 LNHDA and CDR2 SQIVND (reference sequence). CDR3 in DNA: TGTGCCAGTAGTATGGCTAGCGGGGGGGAAATTCCAGGGGAGCTGTTTTTT. Residues: CASSMASGGEIPGELFF. Looking up the rest from reference TRBV19 and TRBJ2-2 gives the full variable domain: DGGITQSPKYLFRKEGQNVTLSCEQNLNHDAMYWYRQDPGQGLRLIYYSQIVNDFQKGDIAEGYSVSREKKESFPLTVTSAQKNPTAFYLCASSMASGGEIPGELFFGEGSRLTVL.

The J gene is TRBJ2-5, the V gene TRBV5-4; D remains ambiguous. The CDR3 has 14 amino acids. Germline CDR1 SGHNT, CDR2 YYREEE (reference sequence). Trimming stripped 2 bases from V and 1 base from J, with 9 bases between. The CDR3 DNA reads TGTGCCAGCAGCTTACATTTCCCCCAAGAGACCCAGTACTTC. This translates into CASSLHFPQETQYF.